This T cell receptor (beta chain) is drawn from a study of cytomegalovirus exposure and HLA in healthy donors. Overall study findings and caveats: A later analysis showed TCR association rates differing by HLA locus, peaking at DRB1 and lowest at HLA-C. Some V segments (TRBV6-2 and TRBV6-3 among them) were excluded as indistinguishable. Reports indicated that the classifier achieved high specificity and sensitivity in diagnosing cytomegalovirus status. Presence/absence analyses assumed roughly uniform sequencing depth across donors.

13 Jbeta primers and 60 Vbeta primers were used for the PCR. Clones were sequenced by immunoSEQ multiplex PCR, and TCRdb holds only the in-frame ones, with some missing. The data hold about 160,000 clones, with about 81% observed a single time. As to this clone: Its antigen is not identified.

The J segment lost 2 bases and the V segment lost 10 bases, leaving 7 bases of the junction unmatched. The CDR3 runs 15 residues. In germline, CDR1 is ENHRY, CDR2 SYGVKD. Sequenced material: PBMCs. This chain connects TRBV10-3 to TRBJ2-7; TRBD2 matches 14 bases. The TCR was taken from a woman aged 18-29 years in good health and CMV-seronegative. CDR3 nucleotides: TGTGCCACGGGGGTGGGACTAGCGGGAGCCTACGAGCAGTACTTC. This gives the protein CATGVGLAGAYEQYF.